The present TCR beta chain was sequenced within a study of cytotoxic CD8 clonotypes in ibrutinib-treated CLL. Across the whole study: After a median of approximately 70 months, around 15 patients stayed remitted and around twelve progressed; responses had been partial in 24 and complete in 2. Whole-study results and caveats: Clonality rose at ibrutinib response, held steady in sustained remission, and fell toward baseline at progression. Sampling time points were not equivalent between sustained-remission and progressing patients.

Germline values: CDR1 LNHDA, CDR2 SQIVND (reference sequence). This CDR3 contains 14 residues. The V segment lost 6 bases and the J segment 3 bases; nucleotides outside the gene matches: 6. Here immunoSEQ multiplex PCR was the method, and the copy in TCRdb shows in-frame clones only, minus some. There are about 180,000 clones in the sample; less than 85% occur only once, and about 4.5% lies in the top ten. As regards this clone: Its matching antigen is unknown.

The material sequenced was PBMCs, taken after 24 months of ibrutinib treatment. The TCR originated in a human donor with chronic lymphocytic leukemia. This chain links TRBV19 with TRBJ1-2, with 8 nucleotides matching TRBD1. Here the CDR3 DNA reads TGTGCCAGTAGCCCGACAGGGGTCGACTATGGCTACACCTTC. This sequence encodes CASSPTGVDYGYTF.